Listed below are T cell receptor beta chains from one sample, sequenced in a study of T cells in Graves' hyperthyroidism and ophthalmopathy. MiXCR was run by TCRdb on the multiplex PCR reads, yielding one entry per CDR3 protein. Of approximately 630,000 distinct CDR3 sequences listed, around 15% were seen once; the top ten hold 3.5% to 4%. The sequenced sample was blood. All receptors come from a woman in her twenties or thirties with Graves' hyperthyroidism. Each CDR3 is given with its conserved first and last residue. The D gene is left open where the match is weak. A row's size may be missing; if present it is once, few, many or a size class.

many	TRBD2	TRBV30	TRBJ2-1	TGTGCCTGGAGGACGGGAGGGGACAATGAGCAGTTCTTC	CAWRTGGDNEQFF
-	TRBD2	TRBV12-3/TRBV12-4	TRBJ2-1	TGTGCCAGCAGTTTCTTCAGCGGGGGGGGGGGGGGAGAGCAGTTCTTC	CASSFFSGGGGGEQFF
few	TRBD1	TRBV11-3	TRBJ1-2	TGTGCCAGCAGCGCGGGACAGCGATCTAACTATGGCTACACCTTC	CASSAGQRSNYGYTF
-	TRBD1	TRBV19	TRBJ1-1	TGTGCCAGTAGTGCACGAATCGGGACAGGGAAAACTGAAGCTTTCTTT	CASSARIGTGKTEAFF
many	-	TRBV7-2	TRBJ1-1	TGTGCCAGCAGCTTAGGCATCAAGGGCACTGAAGCTTTCTTT	CASSLGIKGTEAFF
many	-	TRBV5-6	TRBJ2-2	TGTGCCAGCAGCTCGGGACTGCTAACCGGGGAGCTGTTTTTT	CASSSGLLTGELFF
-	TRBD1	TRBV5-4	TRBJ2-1	TGTGCCAGCAGTCACGGACAGGGTAAAGATGAGCAGTTCTTC	CASSHGQGKDEQFF
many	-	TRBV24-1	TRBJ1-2	TGTGCCACCAGTGAAGGCCAGACACTTAACCTCGATGGCTACACCTTC	CATSEGQTLNLDGYTF
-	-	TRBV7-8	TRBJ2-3	TGTGCCAGCAGCCCTGATCCCATTAGGACAGATACGCAGTATTTT	CASSPDPIRTDTQYF
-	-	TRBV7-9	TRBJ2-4	TGTGCCAGCAGAGAAAGGGGGAGGGACATTCAGTACTTC	CASRERGRDIQYF
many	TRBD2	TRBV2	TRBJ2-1	TGTGCCAGCAGTTCCATTAGCGGGAGGGCGACCTACAATGAGCAGTTCTTC	CASSSISGRATYNEQFF
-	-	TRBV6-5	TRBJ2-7	TGTGCCAGCAGTTACTCGTCCAATTACGAGCAGTACTTC	CASSYSSNYEQYF
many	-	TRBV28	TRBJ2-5	TGTGCCAGCAGTGAAAGCCAGGGGACGCTAGTTGAGACCCAGTACTTC	CASSESQGTLVETQYF
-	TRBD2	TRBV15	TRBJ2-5	TGTGCCACCAGCAGCGGGGGGGAGACCCAGTACTTC	CATSSGGETQYF
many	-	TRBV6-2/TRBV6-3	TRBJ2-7	TGTGCCAGCAGCCCATCCGGGAGAGGGGGCGAGCAGTACTTC	CASSPSGRGGEQYF
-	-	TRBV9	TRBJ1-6	TGTGCCAGCAGCACACAGGGAACTCTTGATTCACCCCTCCACTTT	CASSTQGTLDSPLHF
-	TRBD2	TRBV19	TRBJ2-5	TGTGCCAGTAGTATGGGCCTCGGGGGAGGGCCTCGAGAGACCCAGTACTTC	CASSMGLGGGPRETQYF
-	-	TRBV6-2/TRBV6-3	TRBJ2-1	TGTGCCAGCTGGGAGGTGCATGAGCAGTTCTTC	CASWEVHEQFF
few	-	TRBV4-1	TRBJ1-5	TGCGCCAGCAGCCAAGGGACTTATAGCAATCAGCCCCAGCATTTT	CASSQGTYSNQPQHF
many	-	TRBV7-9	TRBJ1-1	TGTGCCAGCAGCTCAGATTATAAGAACACTGAAGCTTTCTTT	CASSSDYKNTEAFF
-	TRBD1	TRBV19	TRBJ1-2	TGTGCCAGTAGTACGACAGGGGGCTTGAACTATGGCTACACCTTC	CASSTTGGLNYGYTF
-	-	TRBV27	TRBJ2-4	TGTGCCAGCGGGTATTATGGGACCTCCCTAGCCAAAAACATTCAGTACTTC	CASGYYGTSLAKNIQYF
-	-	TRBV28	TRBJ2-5	TGTGCCAGCAGTGGGGGGGACAGCCTAGAGACCCAGTACTTC	CASSGGDSLETQYF
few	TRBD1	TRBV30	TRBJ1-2	TGTGCCTGGAGTCCCCCCGGGACAGGGGTCCCGCTGTATGGCTACACCTTC	CAWSPPGTGVPLYGYTF
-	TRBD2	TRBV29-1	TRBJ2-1	TGCAGCATTAGCGGGACTTCCCACAATGAGCAGTTCTTC	CSISGTSHNEQFF
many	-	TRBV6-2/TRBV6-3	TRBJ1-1	TGTGCCAGCAGCCTACCGACGGGCTGGGCTTTCTTT	CASSLPTGWAFF
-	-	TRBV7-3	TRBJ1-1	TGTGCCAGCAGCTTAATTCGGGGAAGGCACACTGAAGCTTTCTTT	CASSLIRGRHTEAFF
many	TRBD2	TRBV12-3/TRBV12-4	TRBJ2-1	TGTGCCAGCAGTCTAAGGACTAGCGGGAGAGCATGGAATGAGCAGTTCTTC	CASSLRTSGRAWNEQFF
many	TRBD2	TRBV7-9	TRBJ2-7	TGTGCCAGCAGCGATCCGGGACTAGCAACCTACGAGCAGTACTTC	CASSDPGLATYEQYF
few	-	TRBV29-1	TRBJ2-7	TGCAGCGTTGGAAGTGGACGGAGGGACTACGAGCAGTACTTC	CSVGSGRRDYEQYF
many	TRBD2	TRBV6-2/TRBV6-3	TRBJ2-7	TGTGCCAGCAGTTACGCGGGGGTTGGCTACGAGCAGTACTTC	CASSYAGVGYEQYF
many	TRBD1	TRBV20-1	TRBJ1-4	TGCAGTGCGACGATAGGGACAGGGCGTAGTAATGAAAAACTGTTTTTT	CSATIGTGRSNEKLFF
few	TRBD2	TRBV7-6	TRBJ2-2	TGTGCCAGCAGTCCGCGGGAGGCCCCCGGGGAGCTGTTTTTT	CASSPREAPGELFF
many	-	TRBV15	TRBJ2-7	TGTGCCACCAGCCCCAACCTTGGGGGCTACGAGCAGTACTTC	CATSPNLGGYEQYF
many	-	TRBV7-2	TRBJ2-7	TGTGCCAGCAGCTTAGTGGTGGGCGGTGCCTACGAGCAGTACTTC	CASSLVVGGAYEQYF
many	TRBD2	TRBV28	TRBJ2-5	TGTGCCAGCAGTTTTCCTAGCGGGAGGGTCGACCAAGAGACCCAGTACTTC	CASSFPSGRVDQETQYF
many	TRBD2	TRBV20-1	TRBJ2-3	TGCAGTGCTGAGAGGGGGACTAGCTCCACAGATACGCAGTATTTT	CSAERGTSSTDTQYF
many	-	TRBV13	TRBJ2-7	TGTGCCAGCAGCTTAGAGTCCGCCTACGAGCAGTACTTC	CASSLESAYEQYF
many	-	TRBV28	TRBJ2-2	TGTGCCAGCAGCCCCCCAACGACCGGGGAGCTGTTTTTT	CASSPPTTGELFF
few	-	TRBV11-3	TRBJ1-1	TGTGCCAGCAGCTTAGATAGTAGGGCTTCGGGGAACACTGAAGCTTTCTTT	CASSLDSRASGNTEAFF
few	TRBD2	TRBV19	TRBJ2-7	TGTGCCAGTAGTATAGATCGACTAGCGAGGGGCGAGCAGTACTTC	CASSIDRLARGEQYF
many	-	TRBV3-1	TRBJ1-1	TGTGCCAGCAGCCAGTCCGGGACATTAGAAGCTTTCTTT	CASSQSGTLEAFF
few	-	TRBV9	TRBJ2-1	TGTGCCAGCAGCGTAGGAGGGGAGTTCTACAATGAGCAGTTCTTC	CASSVGGEFYNEQFF
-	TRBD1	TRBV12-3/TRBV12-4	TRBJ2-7	TGTGCCAGCAGTTTATATTTCGGGACAGGGTACTTC	CASSLYFGTGYF
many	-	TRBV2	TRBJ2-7	TGTGCCAGCAGTGCCCCAGGGGCCCTTTACGAGCAGTACTTC	CASSAPGALYEQYF
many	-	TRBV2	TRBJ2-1	TGTGCCAGCAGTGAAAGGGGCTACAATGAGCAGTTCTTC	CASSERGYNEQFF
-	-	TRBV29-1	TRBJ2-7	TGCAGCGTTGATATGGGGGGTTACGAGCAGTACTTC	CSVDMGGYEQYF
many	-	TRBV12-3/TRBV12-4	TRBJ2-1	TGTGCCAGCAGTATTCGGGGGATCAATGAGCAGTTCTTC	CASSIRGINEQFF
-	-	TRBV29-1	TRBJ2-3	TGCAGCATAAGCACAGATACGCAGTATTTT	CSISTDTQYF
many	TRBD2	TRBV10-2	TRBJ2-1	TGCGCCAGCAGGGGTAGCGGGGTCAATGAGCAGTTCTTC	CASRGSGVNEQFF
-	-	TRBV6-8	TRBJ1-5	TGTGCCAGCAGTTATGTCAGCGGGTGCTCTAGCAATCAGCCCCAGCATTTT	CASSYVSGCSSNQPQHF
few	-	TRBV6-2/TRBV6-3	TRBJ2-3	TGTGCCAGCACCCGGGCTAGCGAGCCAGATACGCAGTATTTT	CASTRASEPDTQYF
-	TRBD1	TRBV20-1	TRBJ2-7	TGCAGTGCTTTGGACAGGGCGCGCTCCTACGAGCAGTACTTC	CSALDRARSYEQYF
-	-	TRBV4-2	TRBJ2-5	TGTGCCAGCAGCCAACAAAGAAATATCCAGCGGCAAGAGACCCAGTACTTC	CASSQQRNIQRQETQYF